The 25 T cell receptor beta chains listed next were all sequenced from one sample in a study of cytomegalovirus exposure and HLA in healthy donors. PCR used 60 Vbeta primers and 13 Jbeta primers. Only in-frame clones appear in the TCRdb table, and some are missing; sequencing was by immunoSEQ multiplex PCR. Altogether 85,000 to 100,000 clones are present, about 76% being singletons, with the ten largest covering roughly 8.8%. Sequencing used PBMCs. These receptors came from a human donor in good health.

The rearrangement joins TRBV7-8 to TRBJ2-7; no firm D call. The CDR3 extends over 14 amino acids. The V gene lost 5 bases and the J gene lost 3 bases, with 14 bases spanning the gap. CDR1 is SGHVS, CDR2 FQNEAQ, per germline. The CDR3 loop reads CASSPVALGYEQYF. The DNA of the CDR3 is TGTGCCAGCAGCCCGGTGGCCCTAGGCTACGAGCAGTACTTC.

This clone was found once. This chain joins TRBV5-1 and TRBJ2-3, with 7 nucleotides matching TRBD2. V dropped 2 bases and J dropped 1; count of bases not matched to a gene: 10. This CDR3 has 17 residues. Germline CDR1 and CDR2: SGHRS and YFSETQ. The CDR3 DNA sequence: TGCGCCAGCAGCTTACCGTTAGCGGGTCGAGGCACAGATACGCAGTATTTT. It yields the protein CASSLPLAGRGTDTQYF.

This clone has a count of ten or more. The rearrangement links TRBV2 to TRBJ2-7, with unresolved D. The CDR3 extends over 14 amino acids. CDR1 and CDR2 from the germline V gene are SNHLY and FYNNEI. V shed 7 bases and J shed 4 bases, with 17 bases lying between them. CDR3 nucleotides: TGTGCCAGCACCCGAAGTGGGCTTATGTACGAGCAGTACTTC. This codes for CASTRSGLMYEQYF.

Written as DNA, the CDR3 is TGTGCCAGCAGGGACAGGGACCTGTCGGGCACTGAAGCTTTCTTT. Translating gives CASRDRDLSGTEAFF. This chain uses TRBV6-5 with TRBJ1-1; 8 bases are a match to TRBD1. Per the germline V gene, CDR1 is MNHEY and CDR2 is SVGAGI. V lost 6 bases, J lost 4 bases, and 10 bases stayed unmatched. CDR3 length equals 15 residues.

The chain couples TRBV7-7 to TRBJ2-7; D perhaps matches TRBD1 (5 bases). In germline, CDR1 is SSHAT, CDR2 FNYEAQ (reference sequence). The germline V and J ends were trimmed by 0 bases and 2 bases, with 8 bases remaining between them. The CDR3 length is 14 residues. The CDR3 is CASSLAQGTYEQYF. The CDR3 nucleotides are TGTGCCAGCAGCTTAGCGCAGGGAACCTACGAGCAGTACTTC.

The rearrangement uses TRBV13 and TRBJ2-5; 13 bases are shared with TRBD2. The germline CDR1 and CDR2 sequences are PRHDT and FYEKMQ (reference sequence). Unmatched junction bases numbered 5, after V lost 5 bases and J lost 5 bases. The CDR3 length is 15 residues. The CDR3, as DNA: TGTGCCAGCAGCCCCGGACTAGCGGGGGTGGAGACCCAGTACTTC. It translates to CASSPGLAGVETQYF.

The J gene is TRBJ2-3, the V gene TRBV2; 10 bases align to TRBD1. Germline V gene sequence: CDR1 SNHLY, CDR2 FYNNEI. CDR3 length: 14 residues. V was pared by 7 bases and J by 2 bases, with 3 bases of the junction left unmatched. In DNA form, the CDR3 reads TGTGCCAGCACTGGGACAGGGGTCACAGATACGCAGTATTTT. Its protein is CASTGTGVTDTQYF.

The gene calls are TRBV6-6 and TRBJ1-5; no clear D gene. Germline CDR1 is MNHNY and CDR2 is SVGAGI (reference sequence). The V gene lost 6 bases and the J gene lost 2 bases, with 11 bases spanning the gap. This CDR3 comprises 14 residues. The CDR3 DNA reads as TGTGCCAGCAGGTGGAGGTCGGGCAATCAGCCCCAGCATTTT. This gives the protein CASRWRSGNQPQHF.

This clone has just a few counts. The V call is TRBV4-3, the J call TRBJ2-1; 11 bases agree with TRBD2. V lost 1 base and J lost 3; bases outside the gene matches: 2. The CDR3 contains 16 residues. Germline V CDR1 and CDR2: LGHNA, YSLEER. DNA for the CDR3: TGCGCCAGCAGCCAAGGTCTAGCGGGAGGCTACAATGAGCAGTTCTTC. As protein: CASSQGLAGGYNEQFF.

The chain combines TRBV19 with TRBJ1-2; 12 bases match TRBD1. The J segment lost 8 bases and the V segment lost 6 bases, leaving 4 bases of the junction unmatched. Germline V gene sequence: CDR1 LNHDA, CDR2 SQIVND (reference sequence). The CDR3 has 13 residues. CDR3: CASRTGTGGGYTF. CDR3 bases: TGTGCCAGTAGGACCGGGACAGGGGGCGGCTACACCTTC.

The chain joins TRBV7-8 to TRBJ1-3, with a weak D call TRBD1 (5 bases). The germline V gene encodes CDR1 SGHVS and CDR2 FQNEAQ. The CDR3 is made up of 17 amino acids. V lost 1 base to trimming and J lost 0 bases, with 13 bases between them. The CDR3: CASSLVVAGNSGNTIYF. The CDR3 DNA reads TGTGCCAGCAGCTTAGTAGTCGCAGGGAACTCTGGAAACACCATATATTTT.

This clone was seen only a few times. The chain joins TRBV5-6 to TRBJ2-1, with D tentatively TRBD1 (6 bases). The CDR3 runs to 16 residues. The germline V gene has CDR1 SGHDT and CDR2 YYEEEE. Trimming shortened V by 0 bases and J by 3 bases, and 13 bases separated the two germline ends. The CDR3 DNA reads as TGTGCCAGCAGCTTGGGAGGACAGTACAGCTACAATGAGCAGTTCTTC. Residues: CASSLGGQYSYNEQFF.

The chain recombines TRBV7-2 with TRBJ2-5; 11 bases match TRBD1. The germline CDR1 and CDR2 sequences are SGHTA and FQGNSA. CDR3 size: 14 residues. After removal of 6 bases from V and 5 bases from J, the junction contained 5 bases not matched to a gene. CDR3 nucleotide sequence: TGTGCCAGCAGTGGGGGACAGGGGGGGGAGACCCAGTACTTC. The encoded protein is CASSGGQGGETQYF.

V is TRBV5-5 and J is TRBJ1-5, with D perhaps matching TRBD1 (5 bases). V was trimmed by 4 bases and J by 2 bases, leaving 13 bases between them. In germline, CDR1 is SGHKS, CDR2 YYEKEE (reference sequence). The CDR3 has 15 residues. CDR3 in amino acids: CASSPIGGGNQPQHF. CDR3 nucleotides: TGTGCCAGCAGCCCAATCGGGGGAGGCAATCAGCCCCAGCATTTT.

The V gene is TRBV6-5, the J gene TRBJ2-3; D is unresolved. The V and J ends lost 5 bases and 10 bases respectively, with 13 bases between them. Germline lookup yields CDR1 MNHEY and CDR2 SVGAGI. The CDR3 runs 12 residues. The DNA of the CDR3 is TGTGCCAGCAGTGAGGTTGGCGGCCCGCAGTATTTT. Residues: CASSEVGGPQYF.

The CDR3 DNA reads as TGCGCCAGCAGCCAAGATAACAGGGGGAACTATGGCTACACCTTC. Translation gives CASSQDNRGNYGYTF. V usage is TRBV4-3 and J usage is TRBJ1-2, with 8 bases that match TRBD1. The germline CDR1 and CDR2 sequences are LGHNA and YSLEER. There are 15 residues in the CDR3. J lost 2 bases, V lost 0 bases, and 2 bases had no gene match.

The chain employs TRBV6-1 and TRBJ1-1, with a weak D call TRBD1 (6 bases). Trimming pared 8 bases from V and 5 bases from J, leaving 15 bases between. Per the germline V gene, CDR1 is MNHNS and CDR2 is SASEGT. CDR3 length: 13 residues. The CDR3 nucleotides are TGTGCCAGCGTCGACAGGCGCGGGACTGAAGCTTTCTTT. It translates to CASVDRRGTEAFF.

The rearrangement joins TRBV2 to TRBJ2-2; 8 positions match TRBD1. This CDR3 contains 15 residues. Germline assignment: CDR1 SNHLY and CDR2 FYNNEI. The trim removed 3 bases at V and 0 bases at J, leaving 0 bases unmatched. The CDR3 is CASSETGANTGELFF. CDR3 nucleotide sequence: TGTGCCAGCAGTGAGACAGGGGCGAACACCGGGGAGCTGTTTTTT.

The sample holds one count of this clone. The rearrangement uses TRBV6-1 and TRBJ2-7, with 7 bases aligning to TRBD2. After removal of 1 base from V and 7 bases from J, the junction contained 7 bases not matched to a gene. The CDR3 spans 14 residues. In germline, CDR1 is MNHNS, CDR2 SASEGT. The CDR3 coding sequence is TGTGCCAGCAGTGAAGGGGAGGGTAGACGGGAGCAGTACTTC. Its protein is CASSEGEGRREQYF.

The rearrangement uses TRBV6-4 and TRBJ1-1; D unclear. The germline V and J ends were trimmed by 9 bases and 1 base, with 15 bases remaining between them. Germline V gene sequence: CDR1 MRHNA, CDR2 SNTAGT. CDR3 length: 14 residues. The CDR3 loop is CAREPVNRNTEAFF. For the CDR3, the DNA is TGTGCCAGAGAACCTGTGAATAGGAACACTGAAGCTTTCTTT.

The rearrangement uses TRBV6-6 and TRBJ1-2; tentative D call: TRBD1 (5 bases). Germline CDR1 reads MNHNY; CDR2 reads SVGAGI (reference sequence). V was cut by 2 bases and J by 8 bases, with 12 bases left in between. The CDR3 length is 13 residues. The CDR3 spells CASSYGGSGGYTF. CDR3 DNA sequence: TGTGCCAGCAGTTACGGGGGGTCCGGAGGCTACACCTTC.

In this sample, this clone turned up a few times. The chain uses TRBV6-6 and TRBJ2-6, with D possibly being TRBD2 (6 bases). Trimming removed 8 bases from V and 4 bases from J, with 12 bases in between. Per germline, CDR1 MNHNY and CDR2 SVGAGI (reference sequence). CDR3 size: 14 residues. CDR3 region: CASVGGVGANVLTF. The CDR3 nucleotides read TGTGCCAGCGTAGGAGGGGTCGGGGCCAACGTCCTGACTTTC.

The chain employs TRBV7-6 and TRBJ2-2; 7 bases align to TRBD2. V shed 1 base, J shed 7 bases, and the junction held 9 bases outside the gene matches. Germline V gene data show CDR1 as SGHVS and CDR2 as FNYEAQ. The CDR3 contains 16 residues. CDR3 in DNA: TGTGCCAGCAGCTTAGGAGCGGGATGGGAGGACGGGGAGCTGTTTTTT. Its translation is CASSLGAGWEDGELFF.

The DNA for the CDR3 is TGTGCCAGCAGCCTTCAACTAGCGGGGGGAGAGACCCAGTACTTC. It encodes CASSLQLAGGETQYF. This chain uses TRBV5-6 with TRBJ2-5; 12 positions agree with TRBD2. Germline loops: CDR1 SGHDT, CDR2 YYEEEE. This CDR3 spans 15 amino acids. The J segment lost 4 bases and the V segment lost 4 bases, leaving 5 bases of the junction unmatched. The full variable domain, in which reference TRBV5-6 and TRBJ2-5 provide the parts outside the CDR3, is DAGVTQSPTHLIKTRGQQVTLRCSPKSGHDTVSWYQQALGQGPQFIFQYYEEEERQRGNFPDRFSGHQFPNYSSELNVNALLLGDSALYLCASSLQLAGGETQYFGPGTRLLVL.

V usage is TRBV6-4 and J usage is TRBJ2-3; 11 bases are a match to TRBD2. The CDR3 length is 16 residues. Trimming took 5 bases from V and 4 from J; bases not matched to a gene: 8. CDR1 MRHNA and CDR2 SNTAGT come from the germline V gene. This CDR3 is CASSTLAGGPADTQYF. The CDR3 region has the DNA TGTGCCAGCAGTACATTAGCGGGGGGGCCCGCAGATACGCAGTATTTT.